This TCR beta chain was sequenced for a study of blood T cells in healthy people across ages. In germline, CDR1 is DFQATT, CDR2 SNEGSKA (reference sequence). Trimming cost V 1 base and J 6 bases, with 12 bases left between them. The CDR3 spans 14 residues. A second PCR, run for roughly 7 to 12 cycles, used a sample-barcoded 5' primer plus a J-beta primer mix. Every sample gave at least 2.5 million paired-end reads containing CDR3. One entry per CDR3 protein results from TCRdb running MiXCR on the 5' RACE reads. The sample holds roughly 800,000 distinct CDR3 sequences; 20% to 30% are singletons and the top ten take roughly 3.1%. Each sample gave at least 6.5 million isolated PBMCs. This clonotype has only a few counts. A further study also used this sample, focusing on T cells of mothers and their children.

The genes are TRBV20-1 and TRBJ2-2; D possibly corresponds to TRBD2 (5 bases). The TCR originated in a boy between 10 and 17 years old in good health. What was sequenced was blood. DNA for the CDR3: TGCAGTGCTAGAGTTTATCCGGGGTCCGGGGAGCTGTTTTTT. Translated: CSARVYPGSGELFF.